A selection of T cell receptor beta chains follows, all from one sample in a study of cytomegalovirus exposure and HLA in healthy donors. TCRdb keeps only in-frame clones here, not all; method: immunoSEQ multiplex PCR. The sample shows about 140,000 clones, roughly 80% of them seen only once. The sequencing sample was made of PBMCs. The origin of the receptors is a man aged 35 to 55 in good health and CMV-seronegative. Both conserved end residues are part of each CDR3. The order of the fields is clone size, V gene, D gene, J gene, CDR3 DNA, CDR3 protein. A D gene is named only where the DNA matches it firmly. The size of a clone is reported for some rows only, either as once, few or many, or as a class for expanded clones.

>-|TRBV7-9|-|TRBJ1-3
TGTGCCAGCAGCTCAACAGGGAAGCCGTGGGGAAACACCATATATTTT
CASSSTGKPWGNTIYF
>-|TRBV2|-|TRBJ1-5
TGTGCCAGCAACACAAGGGGGTATAGCAATCAGCCCCAGCATTTT
CASNTRGYSNQPQHF
>once|TRBV15|TRBD1|TRBJ1-4
TGTGCCACCAGCAGCCCCGGGACAGGGGGTGAAAAACTGTTTTTT
CATSSPGTGGEKLFF
>-|TRBV5-4|TRBD2|TRBJ2-1
TGTGCCAGCAGACTAGCGGGGGGGCCTTGGGAGCAGTTCTTC
CASRLAGGPWEQFF
>-|TRBV19|TRBD1|TRBJ2-7
TGTGCCAGTAGTGCATGGACAGGGGCCCTTCGGGAGCAGTACTTC
CASSAWTGALREQYF
>-|TRBV28|TRBD1|TRBJ2-7
TGTGCCAGCAGTTTAGTTAGCTTCCCAGGGGGACACTACGAGCAGTACTTC
CASSLVSFPGGHYEQYF
>-|TRBV5-4|TRBD1|TRBJ1-2
TGTGCCAGCAGCTCCGCCGGGACAGGGAACTATGGCTACACCTTC
CASSSAGTGNYGYTF
>-|TRBV6-5|-|TRBJ1-1
TGTGCCAGCAGTTACTCCGTAGAAGGGAGCCCTGAAGCTTTCTTT
CASSYSVEGSPEAFF
>-|TRBV19|TRBD1|TRBJ1-1
TGTGCCGCACGACAGGGGAGGACTGAAGCTTTCTTT
CAARQGRTEAFF
>-|TRBV4-1|TRBD1|TRBJ1-1
TGCGCCAGCAGCCAGGGACTGACAGGGAGGAACACTGAAGCTTTCTTT
CASSQGLTGRNTEAFF
>-|TRBV7-7|TRBD1|TRBJ2-6
TGTGCCAGCAGCCCGGGACAGCCCGGAGTCCTGACTTTC
CASSPGQPGVLTF
>few|TRBV5-1|-|TRBJ1-4
TGCGCCAGCAGCTCCCGGGACACCAATGAAAAACTGTTTTTT
CASSSRDTNEKLFF
>-|TRBV11-1|TRBD2|TRBJ2-3
TGTGCCAGCAGCCTAGGACTAGGCACAGATACGCAGTATTTT
CASSLGLGTDTQYF
>-|TRBV6-1|TRBD1|TRBJ1-2
TGTGCCAGCAGAGGGACAGGGGGCTATGGCTACACCTTC
CASRGTGGYGYTF
>few|TRBV2|-|TRBJ1-2
TGTGCCAGCAGTGGGGGTAGCCAGGGGCTGTTTCAGGGAGGCTACACCTTC
CASSGGSQGLFQGGYTF
>-|TRBV4-2|TRBD2|TRBJ2-5
TGTGCCAGCAGCCAAGAACGGGTACTAGCGGAGACCCAGTACTTC
CASSQERVLAETQYF
>-|TRBV19|-|TRBJ1-6
TGTGCCAGTAGCACTCGCAGGGGAGGGACCGAGAATTCACCCCTCCACTTT
CASSTRRGGTENSPLHF
>-|TRBV4-1|-|TRBJ1-1
TGCGCCAGCAGCCAAGCCGGGTGGACATCGAACACTGAAGCTTTCTTT
CASSQAGWTSNTEAFF
>-|TRBV6-5|-|TRBJ1-1
TGTGCCAGCAGTTATCGACAGGCCCAGAACACTGAAGCTTTCTTT
CASSYRQAQNTEAFF
>-|TRBV15|TRBD2|TRBJ2-1
TGTGCCACCTACCCCTTTCTAGCGGGGTTATACAATGAGCAGTTCTTC
CATYPFLAGLYNEQFF
>-|TRBV19|-|TRBJ1-3
TGTGCCAGTAATGATCGGGGGGAGAACACCATATATTTT
CASNDRGENTIYF
>-|TRBV7-9|TRBD1|TRBJ1-3
TGTGCCAGCAGCTTGCAGGGGGCGACGTCTGGAAACACCATATATTTT
CASSLQGATSGNTIYF